These T cell receptor beta chains were read from a single sample in a study of blood T cell repertoires in COVID-19. Profiled with immunoSEQ multiplex PCR; TCRdb holds only in-frame clones, not every one. The table lists approximately 250,000 clones, around 83% of them singletons. Sequencing used peripheral blood. The receptors shown here come from a woman aged 40 to 50 who had recovered from COVID-19. Both conserved end residues are part of each CDR3. D genes are given only for firm matches. Only some rows state a clone size, as once, few, many or a class for expanded clones.

NA,NA,TRBJ2-7,TRBV5-1,TGCGCCAGCAGCTTGGGAGAGGGTCGAGCCGAGTACGAGCAGTACTTC,CASSLGEGRAEYEQYF
TRBD1,once,TRBJ1-1,TRBV19,TGTGCCAGTAGTCGATCACAGGGGCGAATGAACACTGAAGCTTTCTTT,CASSRSQGRMNTEAFF
TRBD1,NA,TRBJ1-1,TRBV5-1,TGCGCCAGCAGCAGACAGGGAAGGGAGACTGAAGCTTTCTTT,CASSRQGRETEAFF
NA,NA,TRBJ1-3,TRBV28,TGTGCCAGCAGGAGCAACAGGGACCTCTCTGGAAACACCATATATTTT,CASRSNRDLSGNTIYF
TRBD2,NA,TRBJ2-3,TRBV15,TGTGCCACCAGCCCCCGGGAGGCAGATACGCAGTATTTT,CATSPREADTQYF
TRBD2,few,TRBJ2-1,TRBV9,TGTGCCAGCAGCGTACAGGCTAGCGGGGGGGCCAATGAGCAGTTCTTC,CASSVQASGGANEQFF
NA,NA,TRBJ1-4,TRBV7-9,TGTGCCAGCAGCGCGGCCAGGGCTAACCAGAGGCTGTTTTTT,CASSAARANQRLFF
TRBD1,NA,TRBJ1-2,TRBV2,TGTGCCATCGGACAGGGGGTTCCACTTAACTATGGCTACACCTTC,CAIGQGVPLNYGYTF
NA,NA,TRBJ1-2,TRBV5-8,TGTGCCAGCAGCTTGACCAGGGTGACCTATGGCTACACCTTC,CASSLTRVTYGYTF
NA,NA,TRBJ2-2,TRBV3-1/TRBV3-2,TGTGCCAGCAGCCAAGTTCTAGTCGGCACCGGGGAGCTGTTTTTT,CASSQVLVGTGELFF
TRBD1,NA,TRBJ1-6,TRBV6-6,TGTGCCAGCAGTTACTCAGGGGGCGCGGTGAATTCACCCCTCCACTTT,CASSYSGGAVNSPLHF
TRBD2,few,TRBJ2-3,TRBV7-9,TGTGCCAGCAGTCAAGGACTAGCGGGGCGCTGGGCAGATACGCAGTATTTT,CASSQGLAGRWADTQYF
TRBD1,NA,TRBJ2-7,TRBV3-1/TRBV3-2,TGTGCCAGCAGCCAAGCCCCCCCCGGCAGGGGGCTCTACGAGCAGTACTTC,CASSQAPPGRGLYEQYF
TRBD2,NA,TRBJ2-3,TRBV19,TGTGCCAGTAGTATAGCAACTAGCGGCACAGATACGCAGTATTTT,CASSIATSGTDTQYF
TRBD1,NA,TRBJ1-4,TRBV18,TGTGCCAGCTCACCACCGAGCCAGGGGGGAGAAAAACTGTTTTTT,CASSPPSQGGEKLFF
NA,NA,TRBJ2-5,TRBV5-1,TGCGCCAGCAGCTTGTCGTCCACCAGTCTGCAAGAGACCCAGTACTTC,CASSLSSTSLQETQYF
TRBD1,NA,TRBJ2-1,TRBV7-9,TGTGCCAGCAGCCGCCGGGACAGGGTGGATGAGCAGTTCTTC,CASSRRDRVDEQFF
NA,once,TRBJ1-2,TRBV7-9,TGTGCCAGCAGTTTGACAGGCAAGGAGTCTGGCTACACCTTC,CASSLTGKESGYTF
NA,NA,TRBJ2-5,TRBV2,TGTGCCAGCAGCCCCCAGGCGGGTGTGGAGACCCAGTACTTC,CASSPQAGVETQYF
TRBD1,NA,TRBJ2-2,TRBV10-3,TGTGCCATCACCATGGGACAGGGAGGGACCGGGGAGCTGTTTTTT,CAITMGQGGTGELFF
TRBD2,NA,TRBJ2-1,TRBV19,TGTGCCAGTAACCTCGGGGGGGCTTACAATGAGCAGTTCTTC,CASNLGGAYNEQFF
NA,NA,TRBJ1-1,TRBV29-1,TGCAGCGTTGGGCCGGGTTGGGACACTGAAGCTTTCTTT,CSVGPGWDTEAFF
NA,NA,TRBJ1-1,TRBV5-1,TGCGCCAGCAGCTTGGTAATGGGCAGAATGAACACTGAAGCTTTCTTT,CASSLVMGRMNTEAFF
TRBD2,NA,TRBJ2-5,TRBV3-1/TRBV3-2,TGTGCCAGCAGCCTCACTAGCGGGGGAGGTGAGACCCAGTACTTC,CASSLTSGGGETQYF
NA,NA,TRBJ1-3,TRBV6-6,TGTGCCAGCAGCCCTCTACTAGGAAACACCATATATTTT,CASSPLLGNTIYF
TRBD1,NA,TRBJ2-5,TRBV2,TGTGCCAGCAGTGGGGACAGCCAAGAGACCCAGTACTTC,CASSGDSQETQYF
NA,NA,TRBJ1-4,TRBV7-9,TGTGCCAGCAGCCCTAACGGTGCAACTAATGAAAAACTGTTTTTT,CASSPNGATNEKLFF
TRBD1,NA,TRBJ1-4,TRBV3-1/TRBV3-2,TGTGCCAGCAGCCGTACGACAGGGTCTGAAAAACTGTTTTTT,CASSRTTGSEKLFF
NA,few,TRBJ1-1,TRBV5-1,TGCGCCAGCAGCGAGGGTGTAGGGACTGAAGCTTTCTTT,CASSEGVGTEAFF
NA,NA,TRBJ1-1,TRBV2,TGTGCCAGCAGTGAAGTGGGACTTACATTTTTGAACACTGAAGCTTTCTTT,CASSEVGLTFLNTEAFF
NA,few,TRBJ1-1,TRBV19,TGTGCCAGTAGTTTCCAAACTGGGCCCTTGGTCTCAGAAGCTTTCTTT,CASSFQTGPLVSEAFF
TRBD1,few,TRBJ1-1,TRBV30,TGTGCCTGGAGTAGACAGGGATTCACTGAAGCTTTCTTT,CAWSRQGFTEAFF
TRBD2,NA,TRBJ2-7,TRBV6-5,TGTGCCAGCACCCCGGTTGGCAACCGGGAGGGCGAGCAGTACTTC,CASTPVGNREGEQYF
TRBD1,many,TRBJ2-7,TRBV10-3,TGTGCCATCAGTGAGTCCTGGGACAGGGGATCCTACGAGCAGTACTTC,CAISESWDRGSYEQYF
NA,NA,TRBJ2-7,TRBV11-3,TGTGCCAGCAGTTCAGGGGCCGGATACGAGCAGTACTTC,CASSSGAGYEQYF
NA,NA,TRBJ2-7,TRBV11-3,TGTGCCACCCCCCCTCTCGGGGAGAGCTCCTACGAGCAGTACTTC,CATPPLGESSYEQYF
TRBD2,NA,TRBJ2-2,TRBV28,TGTGCCAGCAGTTTAGCGGGACTAGCGGGGACCGGGGAGCTGTTTTTT,CASSLAGLAGTGELFF
NA,NA,TRBJ2-7,TRBV6-6,TGTGCCAGCAGCGCGGGACGGCCCCACGAGCAGTACTTC,CASSAGRPHEQYF
TRBD1,once,TRBJ1-6,TRBV30,TGTGCCTGGAGTCTACAGGGGTTAGGATCACCCCTCCACTTT,CAWSLQGLGSPLHF
NA,NA,TRBJ2-5,TRBV20-1,TGCAGTGCTGACCGCGGGGAGACCCAGTACTTC,CSADRGETQYF
NA,NA,TRBJ1-3,TRBV6-5,TGTGCCAGCAGTCCCTCAGGGGTCGGCGGAAACACCATATATTTT,CASSPSGVGGNTIYF
TRBD2,NA,TRBJ2-7,TRBV5-6,TGTGCCAGCAGCTTGAGGAAGCGGGGGATAAATAACGAGCAGTACTTC,CASSLRKRGINNEQYF
NA,NA,TRBJ1-1,TRBV3-1/TRBV3-2,TGTGCCAGCAGCCCGGACAGTACTAACACTGAAGCTTTCTTT,CASSPDSTNTEAFF
TRBD1,NA,TRBJ1-3,TRBV7-9,TGTGCCAGCAGTCGAGGGGGCTATGGAAACACCATATATTTT,CASSRGGYGNTIYF
TRBD1,NA,TRBJ2-7,TRBV4-1,TGCGCCAGCAGCCAAGAAACAGGGGATTCCTACGAGCAGTACTTC,CASSQETGDSYEQYF
NA,NA,TRBJ2-1,TRBV20-1,TGCAGTGCTAGTGAATCCGCGGGGCTTGAGCAGTTCTTC,CSASESAGLEQFF
TRBD1,NA,TRBJ1-4,TRBV19,TGTGCCAGTAGCGTGTATCCTTCGGACAGGACCACAACTAATGAAAAACTGTTTTTT,CASSVYPSDRTTTNEKLFF
NA,NA,TRBJ2-7,TRBV29-1,TGCAGCGCGGCGGTCCGAGACGAGCAGTACTTC,CSAAVRDEQYF
NA,few,TRBJ1-6,TRBV15,TGTGCCACCAGCAGAGATCGGGAATCCTATAATTCACCCCTCCACTTT,CATSRDRESYNSPLHF
NA,NA,TRBJ2-1,TRBV4-1,TGCGCCAGCAGCCAAGATCCGGGAAATGAGCAGTTCTTC,CASSQDPGNEQFF
TRBD2,NA,TRBJ2-2,TRBV2,TGTGCCAGCCGGGGGGGGCTTGAAACCGGGGAGCTGTTTTTT,CASRGGLETGELFF
NA,NA,TRBJ1-6,TRBV3-1/TRBV3-2,TGTGCCAGCAGCCTTAGACGGATCGAGGATTCACCCCTCCACTTT,CASSLRRIEDSPLHF
NA,few,TRBJ1-2,TRBV12-3/TRBV12-4,TGTGCCAGCAGCTTGGGAGGGTTTGGCTACACCTTC,CASSLGGFGYTF